This entry is about one TCR beta chain. Its antigen is as yet unknown. The source of the sample is a study of cytomegalovirus exposure and HLA in healthy donors. Study-wide results and limits: Under in vitro conditions, three CMV-associated chains were confirmed as specific for CMV antigens. The study flagged roughly 160 TCR beta chains as cytomegalovirus-associated.

CDR1 SGHTA and CDR2 FQGNSA come from the germline V gene. This CDR3 is 17 amino acids long. V shed 1 base and J 6 bases; nucleotides not matched to a gene: 11. The assay was immunoSEQ multiplex PCR, and TCRdb's table has in-frame clones only and misses some. The table has around 70,000 clones, around 94% seen once. This chain joins TRBV7-2 and TRBJ2-1; 8 bases agree with TRBD2. The sequence came from a man aged 18 to 29 in good health and CMV-seropositive. Material: PBMCs. The CDR3 DNA reads as TGTGCCAGCAGCTTAGGTCGAGCGGGAGCCCACAGCAATGAGCAGTTCTTC. Its protein product is CASSLGRAGAHSNEQFF.